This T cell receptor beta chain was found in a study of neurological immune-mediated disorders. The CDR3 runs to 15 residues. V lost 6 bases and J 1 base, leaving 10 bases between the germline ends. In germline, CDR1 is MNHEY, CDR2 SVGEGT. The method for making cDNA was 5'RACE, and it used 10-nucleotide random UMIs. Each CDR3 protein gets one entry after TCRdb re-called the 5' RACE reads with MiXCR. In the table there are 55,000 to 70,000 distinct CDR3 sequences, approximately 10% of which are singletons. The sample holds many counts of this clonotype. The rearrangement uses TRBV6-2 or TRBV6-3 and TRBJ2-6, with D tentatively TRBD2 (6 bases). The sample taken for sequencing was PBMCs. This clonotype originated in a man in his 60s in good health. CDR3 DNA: TGTGCCAGCAGGGGCCTAGCGTCTGGGGCCAACGTCCTGACTTTC. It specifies CASRGLASGANVLTF.